The source of this T cell receptor beta chain is a study of Ad26.COV2.S vaccination and SARS-CoV-2 variants (dated by TCRdb to about 2021). Context from the whole study: Donors in the vaccine arm were drawn from COV1001, a phase I-IIa trial of Ad26.COV2.S in healthy adults that was multicentre, randomized, double-blind and placebo-controlled. Trial participants were randomized into five groups of five: low-dose or high-dose Ad26.COV2.S given once or twice, or placebo on both occasions. A total of approximately 30 samples were included in the TCR-sequenced set, comprising some 20 Ad26.COV2.S vaccine recipients, 5 placebo recipients and 8 SARS-CoV-2 convalescent individuals. Ad26.COV2.S was given intramuscularly at 5x10^10 or 1x10^11 viral particles, as a single shot or as two shots 56 days apart. Sequencing of the TCRbeta repertoire served to evaluate the specificity and breadth of SARS-CoV-2-reactive T cell receptors following Ad26.COV2.S vaccination. Throughout the experiments and outcome assessment, investigators stayed blinded to trial group allocation. General study outcomes and caveats: Vaccine and placebo recipients had similar non-spike TCR breadth, a finding consistent with the vaccine containing only spike. After vaccination, substantial breadth of spike-specific CD8+ and CD4+ T cell responses was reported. Compared with placebo recipients, Ad26.COV2.S recipients showed higher spike-specific TCR breadth (P = 0.0014). The authors noted that the TCR breadth and depth analyses may have underestimated total T cell responses. Comparing responses between vaccine doses or regimens was not something the study was powered to do.

Relative to germline, V is 2 bases shorter and J is 4 bases shorter, with 11 bases between their ends. Reading the germline V gene (reference sequence) gives CDR1 WNHNN and CDR2 SYGVQD. The CDR3 sequence holds 15 residues, the cysteine and phenylalanine included. The retained sequence is limited to the CDR3, 45 bases, with the frame set at the first base. Of note for this clone: Its recognized antigen is unknown. No much larger clone is present one base from it, and per-base qualities are unavailable.

The immunoSEQ Assay was the method used to sequence TCRbeta CDR3 regions. After extraction, genomic DNA underwent amplification by bias-controlled multiplex PCR, followed by high-throughput sequencing. The authors' pipeline ran thus. Collapsing and filtering of sequences were performed to quantify the absolute abundance of each unique TCRbeta CDR3 region. Usable DNA was measured by amplifying reference genes present in all nucleated cells, and TCRbeta template counts were normalized to that usable DNA to estimate T cell fraction. Repertoire TCRs were annotated as SARS-CoV-2-specific when V gene, CDR3 amino acid sequence and J gene were exactly matched to a known reactive TCR set. The reference SARS-CoV-2 TCR set was derived from MIRA and filtered for enrichment in COVID-19-positive ImmuneCODE repertoires, a step that removed public or cross-reactive TCRs. Based on the MIRA antigens, annotated TCRs were further analysed at the level of specific ORF or position within ORF. Depth was the summed frequency of annotated unique rearrangements, while breadth was defined as annotated unique rearrangements over total unique productive rearrangements. TCR breadth was compared between groups using two-sided Wilcoxon rank-sum tests. Not all clones reach the TCRdb copy of this immuneACCESS table, which keeps in-frame sequences only. Checked studies attribute under half of the gap to unresolved V genes and leave the rest unexplained. V and J calls and clone size are copied from that table; D and trimming were computed from the DNA. The sample table shows about 410,000 clones, and about 88% are seen once. Under 2% of the sample belongs to the ten largest clones.

What the treatment or condition label conveys for this sample: 15 to 20 received Ad26.COV2.S at low or high dose, single or two shots; 5 received placebo; per-sample allocation not given. For vaccine and placebo recipients, repertoires were sequenced using samples collected on day 63 after the first injection. Between 29 July and 7 August 2020, Cohort 1b enrolled 25 adults aged 18-55 years at one site in Boston, USA. Ad26.COV2.S was a replication-incompetent adenovirus type 26 vector expressing a prefusion-stabilized SARS-CoV-2 spike protein from the original Wuhan strain. The sequence joins TRBV10-1 to TRBJ2-2; the D gene is perhaps TRBD1 or TRBD2, each of them matching over 5 bases. This specimen consisted of peripheral blood, obtained in a trial of Ad26.COV2.S vaccine versus placebo. The clonotype originates from a person aged 18-65 years who received the Ad26.COV2.S COVID-19 vaccine or a placebo. The sequenced DNA: TGCGCCAGCAGTGAGGGGGGTCCGGGCACCGGGGAGCTGTTTTTT. The resulting protein is CASSEGGPGTGELFF.